The 21 T cell receptor beta chains given below trace back to one sample, sequenced in a study of blood T cell repertoires in COVID-19. Some clones are missing from TCRdb's copy, which holds only in-frame ones; the method was immunoSEQ multiplex PCR. The sample lists about 62,000 clones, around nine tenths occurring once. Material for sequencing was peripheral blood. These receptors all come from a human donor in a cohort sampled during active COVID-19.

V gene TRBV6-5 combines with J gene TRBJ2-7, with TRBD2 as a possible D gene (7 bases). The CDR3 has 14 residues. The ends were cut back, 6 bases at V and 3 bases at J, with 15 bases in the middle. The V gene's germline CDR1 is MNHEY and CDR2 SVGAGI. DNA of the CDR3: TGTGCCAGCAGGGATGGGGGGGGCAGCTACGAGCAGTACTTC. The encoded protein is CASRDGGGSYEQYF.

The chain links TRBV7-6 to TRBJ2-1, with 7 positions matching TRBD2. CDR3 length: 16 residues. V lost 4 bases to trimming and J lost 6 bases; unmatched junction nucleotides: 12. The germline V gene has CDR1 SGHVS and CDR2 FNYEAQ. CDR3 protein: CASSSRTSSGRNEQFF. The CDR3 DNA reads as TGTGCCAGCAGCTCCCGGACTAGTTCAGGCCGCAATGAGCAGTTCTTC.

V gene TRBV6-5 combines with J gene TRBJ2-1; 8 bases map to TRBD1. CDR1 is MNHEY, CDR2 SVGAGI, per germline. The CDR3 runs 16 residues. V lost 2 bases and J lost 3; bases outside the gene matches: 6. CDR3 loop: CASSYGPGQVYNEQFF. CDR3 nucleotide sequence: TGTGCCAGCAGTTACGGGCCGGGACAGGTCTACAATGAGCAGTTCTTC.

The rearrangement uses TRBV28 and TRBJ1-2; D call uncertain. Germline V lookup: CDR1 MDHEN, CDR2 SYDVKM. This CDR3 has 12 amino acids. V was shortened by 5 bases and J by 4 bases, with 8 bases between the two germline ends. The CDR3 here is CASSQQSYGYTF. The DNA of the CDR3 is TGTGCCAGCAGTCAACAGAGCTATGGCTACACCTTC.

The chain links TRBV5-1 to TRBJ2-5; 9 bases are a match to TRBD1. In germline, CDR1 is SGHRS, CDR2 YFSETQ. The CDR3 extends over 15 amino acids. V was clipped by 4 bases and J by 4 bases; unmatched bases: 8. CDR3 residues: CASSILTGGGETQYF. The CDR3 region has the DNA TGCGCCAGCAGCATCCTGACAGGGGGAGGAGAGACCCAGTACTTC.

V and J are TRBV6-5 and TRBJ2-7, with D possibly matching TRBD1 (6 bases). The V end was cut by 8 bases, the J end by 3 bases, with 17 bases between. The CDR3 spans 14 residues. Germline CDR1 MNHEY, CDR2 SVGAGI. The CDR3 region is CASALSGTIYEQYF. The CDR3, as DNA: TGTGCCAGCGCCCTTTCCGGGACAATCTACGAGCAGTACTTC.

J is TRBJ1-5 and V is TRBV6-5; 11 bases fit TRBD1. The V and J ends lost 7 bases and 3 bases, in that order; junction bases with no gene match: 5. CDR3 length equals 15 residues. Germline values: CDR1 MNHEY, CDR2 SVGAGI. The CDR3: CASTRTGGYNQPQHF. In DNA, the CDR3 is TGTGCCAGCACTCGGACAGGGGGCTACAATCAGCCCCAGCATTTT.

The chain joins TRBV7-9 to TRBJ1-1; 8 bases fit TRBD1. The CDR3 totals 13 residues. Trimming took 6 bases from V and 4 from J; bases not matched to a gene: 4. Looked up from germline, CDR1 is SEHNR and CDR2 is FQNEAQ (reference sequence). CDR3 protein: CASRATGGTEAFF. CDR3 DNA sequence: TGTGCCAGCAGAGCAACAGGGGGCACTGAAGCTTTCTTT. The full variable domain, its missing parts supplied by reference TRBV7-9 and TRBJ1-1, is DTGVSQNPRHKITKRGQNVTFRCDPISEHNRLYWYRQTLGQGPEFLTYFQNEAQLEKSRLLSDRFSAERPKGSFSTLEIQRTEQGDSAMYLCASRATGGTEAFFGQGTRLTVV.

The chain joins TRBV6-5 to TRBJ1-1; D is undetermined. Deletions cut 6 bases from V and 1 base from J, with 9 bases between. The CDR3 spans 13 residues. The germline V gene has CDR1 MNHEY and CDR2 SVGAGI. CDR3 sequence (DNA): TGTGCCAGCAGAGAGCCCTGGAACACTGAAGCTTTCTTT. Residues: CASREPWNTEAFF.

The count of this clone is one. The rearrangement uses TRBV7-3 and TRBJ2-3; 11 nucleotides align to TRBD2. The CDR3 loop spans 17 amino acids. V was pared by 4 bases and J by 0 bases, with 6 bases of the junction left unmatched. Germline CDR1 reads SGHTA; CDR2 reads FQGTGA. CDR3 sequence reads: CASSSGLAATSTDTQYF. The CDR3 bases are TGTGCCAGCAGCTCGGGACTAGCGGCCACTAGCACAGATACGCAGTATTTT. Using reference TRBV7-3 and TRBJ2-3 for the parts outside the CDR3, the full variable domain is GAGVSQTPSNKVTEKGKYVELRCDPISGHTALYWYRQSLGQGPEFLIYFQGTGAADDSGLPNDRFFAVRPEGSVSTLKIQRTERGDSAVYLCASSSGLAATSTDTQYFGPGTRLTVL.

V gene TRBV2 combines with J gene TRBJ1-3; D is unclear. CDR3 length: 13 residues. The V and J ends lost 4 bases and 0 bases respectively, with 4 bases between them. Per the germline V gene, CDR1 is SNHLY and CDR2 is FYNNEI. DNA of the CDR3: TGTGCCAGCAGTGCCAGCTCTGGAAACACCATATATTTT. The encoded protein is CASSASSGNTIYF.

The CDR3 DNA follows: TGTGCCAGTAGTATCAGGGGTAACTATGGCTACACCTTC. Amino acids: CASSIRGNYGYTF. The chain links TRBV19 to TRBJ1-2; D is possibly TRBD1 (6 bases). V lost 3 bases and J lost 1, with 6 bases in between. In germline, CDR1 is LNHDA, CDR2 SQIVND (reference sequence). The CDR3 contains 13 residues.

The chain couples TRBV5-4 to TRBJ2-7; D might be TRBD2 (5 bases). Between the trimmed V and J ends, which lost 3 bases and 6 bases, there was a span of 10 bases. Per germline, CDR1 SGHNT and CDR2 YYREEE (reference sequence). The length of the CDR3 is 12 residues. The CDR3 loop is CASSSPAGEQYF. In DNA form, the CDR3 reads TGTGCCAGCAGCTCGCCGGCGGGCGAGCAGTACTTC.

This sequence joins TRBV6-6 and TRBJ1-2, with TRBD1 identical over 9 bases. Germline-derived CDR1 and CDR2 are MNHNY and SVGAGI (reference sequence). The CDR3 is made up of 14 amino acids. V lost 2 bases, J lost 8 bases, and 6 bases stayed unmatched. CDR3 sequence: CASSYRDRGNGYTF. The CDR3, as DNA: TGTGCCAGCAGTTACAGAGACAGGGGGAACGGCTACACCTTC.

The chain links TRBV7-9 to TRBJ1-1; D is possibly TRBD1 (5 bases). CDR3 length equals 13 residues. V was trimmed by 5 bases and J by 10 bases, leaving 17 bases between them. Germline assignment: CDR1 SEHNR and CDR2 FQNEAQ (reference sequence). DNA for the CDR3: TGTGCCAGCAGCCCGACGGGGGAAATGGTAGCTTTCTTT. This encodes CASSPTGEMVAFF.

The chain uses TRBV4-3 and TRBJ1-2; D is possibly TRBD1 (5 bases). The length of the CDR3 is 16 residues. V was cut by 0 bases and J by 5 bases, with 16 bases left in between. Looked up from germline, CDR1 is LGHNA and CDR2 is YSLEER. The CDR3 nucleotides read TGCGCCAGCAGCCAAGATCTCGTGCCAGGGAGGTATGGCTACACCTTC. Protein: CASSQDLVPGRYGYTF.

J is TRBJ1-4 and V is TRBV27; possible D gene TRBD1, 6 bases. Trimming pared 2 bases from V and 10 bases from J, leaving 11 bases between. The CDR3 spans 13 residues. Germline V gene sequence: CDR1 MNHEY, CDR2 SMNVEV (reference sequence). For the CDR3, the DNA is TGTGCCAGCAGTTTAGCAGGGGTAGGAAAACTGTTTTTT. Translating it yields CASSLAGVGKLFF.

The table lists this clone with a count of one. V usage is TRBV18 and J usage is TRBJ1-4; 8 bases agree with TRBD1. After removal of 4 bases from V and 8 bases from J, the junction contained 6 bases not matched to a gene. This CDR3 is built from 14 residues. Germline-derived CDR1 and CDR2 are KGHSH and LQKENI. As DNA, the CDR3 is TGTGCCAGCTCACGGTCTCAGGGGGCGGAAAAACTGTTTTTT. Its protein is CASSRSQGAEKLFF.

V gene TRBV7-3 combines with J gene TRBJ2-1; no definite D call. Per germline, CDR1 SGHTA and CDR2 FQGTGA. The V end was cut by 0 bases, the J end by 9 bases, with 12 bases between. This CDR3 contains 14 residues. CDR3 residues: CASSLTALEPEQFF. The CDR3 DNA is TGTGCCAGCAGCTTAACCGCGCTAGAACCTGAGCAGTTCTTC.

The V call is TRBV11-2, the J call TRBJ2-5; perhaps TRBD1 as D (6 bases). CDR3 size: 14 residues. From germline, CDR1 is SGHAT and CDR2 FQNNGV. V was trimmed by 6 bases and J by 0 bases, leaving 11 bases between them. DNA for the CDR3: TGTGCCAGCAGTGCAGGGGCGTACCAAGAGACCCAGTACTTC. This codes for CASSAGAYQETQYF.

The gene calls are TRBV3-1 (or the pseudogene TRBV3-2) and TRBJ2-4, with unresolved D. V was trimmed by 4 bases and J by 0 bases, leaving 13 bases between them. Per germline, CDR1 LGHDT and CDR2 YNNKEL (reference sequence). The CDR3 length is 16 residues. The CDR3 protein is CASSPRYELAKNIQYF. DNA for the CDR3: TGTGCCAGCAGCCCTAGATATGAACTAGCCAAAAACATTCAGTACTTC.